The entry below describes one T cell receptor beta chain. The germline CDR1 and CDR2 sequences are SGHTA and FQGTGA. V gave up 5 bases and J gave up 3 bases, with 8 bases separating them. The CDR3 has 13 residues. MiXCR, applied by TCRdb to the RT-PCR reads, yields one record per CDR3 protein. The table lists 920,000 or so distinct CDR3 sequences, about a sixth of them singletons. These data come from a study of patients and donors after allogeneic stem cell transplantation. The sequence was obtained from a human donor who was either an allogeneic HSCT recipient or a stem cell or donor lymphocyte infusion donor (not recorded which). It is not recorded whose cells these are; they may come from a transplant donor. The sample consisted of blood, either unsorted or a sorted T cell fraction (not recorded which). This chain connects TRBV7-3 to TRBJ1-3, with D unresolved. Written as DNA, the CDR3 is TGTGCCAGCAGCAGCTTCCTTGGAAACACCATATATTTT. It specifies CASSSFLGNTIYF.